The TCR beta chain under discussion was sequenced for a study of T-cell memory formation after mild COVID-19. Study context: Across donors, TCR clusters were largely donor specific. Notes on the study in general: CD4+ contracting clones were found mainly in CM and EM, and CD8+ ones in EMRA.

The germline V gene has CDR1 SEHNR and CDR2 FQNEAQ (reference sequence). Trimming removed 5 bases from V and 2 bases from J; junction bases left unmatched: 11. CDR3 length: 16 amino acids. Researchers used 5'RACE with constant-segment primers to make TCR alpha and TCR beta cDNA libraries that carry sample barcodes and UMIs. Each CDR3 protein is one row after TCRdb ran MiXCR on the 5' RACE reads. The table lists 92,000 or so distinct CDR3 sequences, over 13% of them singletons. This clonotype was observed a few times. Its antigen is unknown. The TCR comes from a man in his late teens or twenties who had mild COVID-19 (a few samples of this study predate the infection). Cell type and time point are not known. Sequences were obtained from PBMCs or a T cell subset sorted from them (not recorded which). The gene calls are TRBV7-9 and TRBJ2-7, with 8 positions matching TRBD1. CDR3 amino acids: CASSVMSGGETYEQYV. CDR3 DNA sequence: TGTGCCAGCAGCGTCATGTCAGGGGGCGAGACCTACGAGCAGTACGTC.